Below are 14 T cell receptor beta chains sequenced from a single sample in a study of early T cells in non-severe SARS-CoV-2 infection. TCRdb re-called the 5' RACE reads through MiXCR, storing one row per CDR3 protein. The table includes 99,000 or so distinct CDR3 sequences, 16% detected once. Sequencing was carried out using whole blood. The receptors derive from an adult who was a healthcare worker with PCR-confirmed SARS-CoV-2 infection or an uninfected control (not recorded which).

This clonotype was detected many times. The CDR3 region is CASSNQGARVLTF. The CDR3 region has the DNA TGTGCCAGTAGTAACCAGGGGGCAAGGGTCCTGACTTTC. This sequence joins TRBV19 and TRBJ2-6; 8 bases match TRBD1. The trim removed 4 bases at V and 13 bases at J, leaving 6 bases unmatched. The CDR3 runs 13 residues. Germline assignment: CDR1 LNHDA and CDR2 SQIVND (reference sequence).

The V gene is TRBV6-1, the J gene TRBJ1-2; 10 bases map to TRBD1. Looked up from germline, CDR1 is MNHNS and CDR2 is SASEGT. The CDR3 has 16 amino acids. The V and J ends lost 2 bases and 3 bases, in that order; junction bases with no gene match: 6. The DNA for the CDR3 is TGTGCCAGCAGTGAATCCCTGGACAGGGGGGACTATGGCTACACCTTC. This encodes CASSESLDRGDYGYTF.

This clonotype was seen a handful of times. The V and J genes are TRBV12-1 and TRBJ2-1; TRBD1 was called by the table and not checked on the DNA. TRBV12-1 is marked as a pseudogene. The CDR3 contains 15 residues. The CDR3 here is CASSFCIPGLNEQFF. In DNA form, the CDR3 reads TGTGCCAGCAGCTTTTGTATCCCGGGCTTGAATGAGCAGTTCTTC.

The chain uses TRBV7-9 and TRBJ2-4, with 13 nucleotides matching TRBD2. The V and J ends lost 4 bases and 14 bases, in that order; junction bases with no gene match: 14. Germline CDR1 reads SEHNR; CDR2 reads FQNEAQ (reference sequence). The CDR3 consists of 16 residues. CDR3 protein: CASSYGLAGAIIRKYF. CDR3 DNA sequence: TGTGCCAGCAGCTACGGACTAGCGGGAGCAATTATTCGGAAGTACTTC.

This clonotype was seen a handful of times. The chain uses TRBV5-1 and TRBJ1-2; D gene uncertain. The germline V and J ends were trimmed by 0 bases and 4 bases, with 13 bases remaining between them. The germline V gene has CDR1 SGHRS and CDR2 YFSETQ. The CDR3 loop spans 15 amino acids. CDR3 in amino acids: CASSLEVVGPYGYTF. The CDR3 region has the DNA TGCGCCAGCAGCTTGGAGGTGGTCGGTCCCTATGGCTACACCTTC.

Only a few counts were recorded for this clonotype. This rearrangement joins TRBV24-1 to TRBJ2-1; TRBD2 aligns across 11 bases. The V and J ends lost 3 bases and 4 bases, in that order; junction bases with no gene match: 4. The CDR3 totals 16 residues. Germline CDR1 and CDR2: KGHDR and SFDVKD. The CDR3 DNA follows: TGTGCCACCAGTGATAATAGCGGGGGGGGTTACAATGAGCAGTTCTTC. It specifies CATSDNSGGGYNEQFF.

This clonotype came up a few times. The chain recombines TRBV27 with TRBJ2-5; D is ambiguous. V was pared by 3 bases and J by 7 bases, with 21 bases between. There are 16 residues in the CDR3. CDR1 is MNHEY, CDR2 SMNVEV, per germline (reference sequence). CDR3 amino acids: CASSFSLSLGRVTQYF. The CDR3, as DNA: TGTGCCAGCAGTTTTTCTCTGTCACTCGGCAGAGTGACCCAGTACTTC.

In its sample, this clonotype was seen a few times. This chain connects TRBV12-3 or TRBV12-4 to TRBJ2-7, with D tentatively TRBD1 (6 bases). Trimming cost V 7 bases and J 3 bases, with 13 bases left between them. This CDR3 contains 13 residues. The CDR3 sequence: CASKRGGNYEQYF. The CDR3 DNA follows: TGTGCCAGCAAACGAGGGGGAAACTACGAGCAGTACTTC.

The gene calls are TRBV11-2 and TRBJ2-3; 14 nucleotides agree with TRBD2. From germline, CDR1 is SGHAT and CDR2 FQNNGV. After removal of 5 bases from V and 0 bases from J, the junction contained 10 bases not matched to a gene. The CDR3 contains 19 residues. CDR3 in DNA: TGTGCCAGCAGCCTGGGACTAGCGGGAGCGTTCCTTAGCACAGATACGCAGTATTTT. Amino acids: CASSLGLAGAFLSTDTQYF.

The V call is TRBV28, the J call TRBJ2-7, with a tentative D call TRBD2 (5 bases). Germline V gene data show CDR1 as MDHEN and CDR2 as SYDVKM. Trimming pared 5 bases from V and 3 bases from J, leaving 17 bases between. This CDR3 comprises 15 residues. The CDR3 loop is CASSLTRDLDYEQYF. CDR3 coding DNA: TGTGCCAGCAGTCTAACCCGGGATCTCGACTACGAGCAGTACTTC.

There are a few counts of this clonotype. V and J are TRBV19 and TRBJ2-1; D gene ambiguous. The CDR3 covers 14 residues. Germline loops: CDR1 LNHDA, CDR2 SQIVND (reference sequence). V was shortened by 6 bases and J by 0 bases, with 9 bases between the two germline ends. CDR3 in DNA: TGTGCCAGTAGCGAATTGAGCTCCTACAATGAGCAGTTCTTC. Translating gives CASSELSSYNEQFF.

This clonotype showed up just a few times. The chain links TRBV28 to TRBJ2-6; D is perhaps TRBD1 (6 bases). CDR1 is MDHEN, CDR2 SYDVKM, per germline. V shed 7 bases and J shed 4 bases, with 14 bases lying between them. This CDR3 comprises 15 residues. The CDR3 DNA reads TGTGCCAGCATTGATCAGGGGTTCGGGGCCAACGTCCTGACTTTC. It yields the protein CASIDQGFGANVLTF.

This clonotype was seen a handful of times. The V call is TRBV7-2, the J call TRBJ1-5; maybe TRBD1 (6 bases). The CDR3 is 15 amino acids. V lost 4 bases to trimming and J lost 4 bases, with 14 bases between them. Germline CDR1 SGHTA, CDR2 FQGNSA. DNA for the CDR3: TGTGCCAGCAGCTCCGATGGAGGGGGGAATCAGCCCCAGCATTTT. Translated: CASSSDGGGNQPQHF. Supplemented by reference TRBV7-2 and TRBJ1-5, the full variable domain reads GAGVSQSPSNKVTEKGKDVELRCDPISGHTALYWYRQSLGQGLEFLIYFQGNSAPDKSGLPSDRFSAERTGGSVSTLTIQRTQQEDSAVYLCASSSDGGGNQPQHFGDGTRLSIL.

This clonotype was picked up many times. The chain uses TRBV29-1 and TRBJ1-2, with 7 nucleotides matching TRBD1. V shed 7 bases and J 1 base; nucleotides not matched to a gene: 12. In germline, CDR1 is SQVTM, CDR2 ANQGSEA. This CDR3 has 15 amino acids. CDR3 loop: CSAEEGAKGNYGYTF. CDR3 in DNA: TGCAGCGCGGAGGAGGGGGCCAAGGGTAACTATGGCTACACCTTC. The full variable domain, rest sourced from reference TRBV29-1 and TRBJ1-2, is SAVISQKPSRDICQRGTSLTIQCQVDSQVTMMFWYRQQPGQSLTLIATANQGSEATYESGFVIDKFPISRPNLTFSTLTVSNMSPEDSSIYLCSAEEGAKGNYGYTFGSGTRLTVV.